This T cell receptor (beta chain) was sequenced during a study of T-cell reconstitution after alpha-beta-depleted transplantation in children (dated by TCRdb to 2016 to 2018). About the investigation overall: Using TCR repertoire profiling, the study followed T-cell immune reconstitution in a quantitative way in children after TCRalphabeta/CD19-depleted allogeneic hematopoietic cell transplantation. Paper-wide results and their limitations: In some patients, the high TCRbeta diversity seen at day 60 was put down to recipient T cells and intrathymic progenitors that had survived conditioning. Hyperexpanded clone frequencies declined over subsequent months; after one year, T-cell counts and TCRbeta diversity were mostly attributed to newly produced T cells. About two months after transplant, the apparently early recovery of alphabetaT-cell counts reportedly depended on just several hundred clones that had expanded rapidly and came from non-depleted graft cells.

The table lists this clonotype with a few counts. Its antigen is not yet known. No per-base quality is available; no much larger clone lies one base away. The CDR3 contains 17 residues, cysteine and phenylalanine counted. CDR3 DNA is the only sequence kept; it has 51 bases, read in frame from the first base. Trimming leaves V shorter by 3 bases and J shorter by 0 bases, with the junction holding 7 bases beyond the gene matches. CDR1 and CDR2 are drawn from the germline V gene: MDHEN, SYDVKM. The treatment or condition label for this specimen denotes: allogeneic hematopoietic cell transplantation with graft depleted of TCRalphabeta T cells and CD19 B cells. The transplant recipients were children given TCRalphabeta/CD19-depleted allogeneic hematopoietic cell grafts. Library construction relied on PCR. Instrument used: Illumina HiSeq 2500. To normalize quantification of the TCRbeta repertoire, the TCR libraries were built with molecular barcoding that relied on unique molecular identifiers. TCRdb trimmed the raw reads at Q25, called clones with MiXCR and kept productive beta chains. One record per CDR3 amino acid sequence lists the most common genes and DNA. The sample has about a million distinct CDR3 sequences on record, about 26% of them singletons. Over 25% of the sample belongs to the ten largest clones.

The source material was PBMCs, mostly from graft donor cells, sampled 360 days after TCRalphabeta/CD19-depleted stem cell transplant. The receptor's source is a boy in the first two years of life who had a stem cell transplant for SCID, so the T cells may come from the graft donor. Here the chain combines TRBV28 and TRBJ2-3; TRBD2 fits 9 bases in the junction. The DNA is TGTGCCAGCAGTTTGGTCAGCGGGGGGCGGAGCACAGATACGCAGTATTTT. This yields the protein CASSLVSGGRSTDTQYF. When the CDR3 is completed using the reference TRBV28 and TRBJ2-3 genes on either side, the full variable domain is DVKVTQSSRYLVKRTGEKVFLECVQDMDHENMFWYRQDPGLGLRLIYFSYDVKMKEKGDIPEGYSVSREKKERFSLILESASTNQTSMYLCASSLVSGGRSTDTQYFGPGTRLTVL.